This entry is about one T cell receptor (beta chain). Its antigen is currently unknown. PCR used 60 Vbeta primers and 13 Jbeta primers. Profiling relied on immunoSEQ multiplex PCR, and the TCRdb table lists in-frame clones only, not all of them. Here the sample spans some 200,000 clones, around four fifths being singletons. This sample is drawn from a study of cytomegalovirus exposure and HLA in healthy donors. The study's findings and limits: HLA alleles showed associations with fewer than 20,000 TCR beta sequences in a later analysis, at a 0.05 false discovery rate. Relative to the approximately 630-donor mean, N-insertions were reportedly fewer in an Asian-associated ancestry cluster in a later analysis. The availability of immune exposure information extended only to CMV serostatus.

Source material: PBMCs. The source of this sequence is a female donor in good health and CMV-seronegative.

The CDR3 loop is CASSSGLSEGEAFF. CDR3 coding DNA: TGCGCCAGCAGCTCCGGGCTCAGCGAGGGTGAAGCTTTCTTT. This sequence joins TRBV5-1 and TRBJ1-1, with no clear D. This CDR3 comprises 14 residues. Germline V CDR1 and CDR2: SGHRS, YFSETQ. V was clipped by 3 bases and J by 7 bases, with 16 bases between them.